These 8 T cell receptor beta chains were sequenced from one sample in a study of T-cell reconstitution after alpha-beta-depleted transplantation in children. Preparation of the TCRbeta library used unique molecular identifiers. From the PCR reads, TCRdb called clonotypes with MiXCR, one entry per CDR3 protein. The data hold around 340,000 distinct CDR3 sequences, with about 14% observed a single time. This material consisted of PBMCs, taken from the stem cell graft. The receptor source for this set is a human donor who donated a stem cell graft to a child with Fanconi anemia.

This clonotype was counted at least ten times. The chain links TRBV20-1 to TRBJ2-7, with TRBD1 identical over 7 bases. CDR1 and CDR2 from the germline V gene are DFQATT and SNEGSKA (reference sequence). The CDR3 consists of 14 residues. V dropped 4 bases and J dropped 1; count of bases not matched to a gene: 7. The DNA for the CDR3 is TGCAGTGCTATCCGTTACAGGGGTTCCTACGAGCAGTACGTC. As protein: CSAIRYRGSYEQYV.

This clonotype was counted only a few times. This chain connects TRBV7-2 to TRBJ1-2; 10 bases line up with TRBD1. The germline gives CDR1 SGHTA, CDR2 FQGNSA. V trimming: 5 bases; J trimming: 8 bases; junction bases outside the gene matches: 8. The CDR3 spans 14 residues. The CDR3 spells CASSPGQGRWGYTF. DNA of the CDR3: TGTGCCAGCAGCCCGGGACAGGGGAGATGGGGCTACACCTTC.

The rearrangement uses TRBV5-1 and TRBJ2-1, with TRBD2 matching 12 bases. After removal of 4 bases from V and 1 base from J, the junction contained 9 bases not matched to a gene. Germline loops: CDR1 SGHRS, CDR2 YFSETQ. The CDR3 has 18 residues. The CDR3 DNA reads as TGCGCCAGCAGCACCCCCTCTAGCGGGGGGGAATCCTACAATGAGCAGTTCTTC. Amino acid sequence: CASSTPSSGGESYNEQFF.

The chain couples TRBV9 to TRBJ2-1; 7 bases agree with TRBD2. The CDR3 runs to 14 residues. Germline V gives CDR1 SGDLS, CDR2 YYNGEE. Losses at the gene ends were 4 bases for V and 3 bases for J; bases not matched to a gene: 4. CDR3 sequence: CASSTSGDYNEQFF. The DNA of the CDR3 is TGTGCCAGCAGCACCAGCGGGGACTACAATGAGCAGTTCTTC.

This clonotype was found a few times. V and J are TRBV29-1 and TRBJ1-2, with TRBD1 matching over 7 bases. Looked up from germline, CDR1 is SQVTM and CDR2 is ANQGSEA. The CDR3 loop spans 12 amino acids. Losses at the gene ends were 8 bases for V and 4 bases for J; bases not matched to a gene: 7. CDR3 bases: TGCAGCACCAGGGGGGGCAGCTATGGCTACACCTTC. Its protein product is CSTRGGSYGYTF.

The CDR3 region has the DNA TGTGCCAGCAGTGTCTTGGAGGCGCAGTATTTT. It codes for CASSVLEAQYF. V gene TRBV25-1 combines with J gene TRBJ2-3; maybe TRBD2 (5 bases). The CDR3 runs to 11 residues. In germline, CDR1 is MGHDK, CDR2 SYGVNS. The ends were cut back, 4 bases at V and 10 bases at J, with 9 bases in the middle.

The sample holds a few counts of this clonotype. This chain uses TRBV12-3 or TRBV12-4 with TRBJ1-2; TRBD1 matches at 7 bases. This CDR3 has 15 residues. V lost 2 bases and J lost 4; bases outside the gene matches: 7. The CDR3 DNA is TGTGCCAGCAGTTTAAGGCGGGACAGAGCCTATGGCTACACCTTC. As protein: CASSLRRDRAYGYTF.

The chain employs TRBV5-1 and TRBJ2-2; D gene uncertain. The V gene lost 0 bases and the J gene lost 0 bases, with 9 bases spanning the gap. There are 16 residues in the CDR3. Per germline, CDR1 SGHRS and CDR2 YFSETQ. The CDR3 region is CASSLGRAANTGELFF. The DNA of the CDR3 is TGCGCCAGCAGCTTGGGAAGGGCTGCGAACACCGGGGAGCTGTTTTTT.